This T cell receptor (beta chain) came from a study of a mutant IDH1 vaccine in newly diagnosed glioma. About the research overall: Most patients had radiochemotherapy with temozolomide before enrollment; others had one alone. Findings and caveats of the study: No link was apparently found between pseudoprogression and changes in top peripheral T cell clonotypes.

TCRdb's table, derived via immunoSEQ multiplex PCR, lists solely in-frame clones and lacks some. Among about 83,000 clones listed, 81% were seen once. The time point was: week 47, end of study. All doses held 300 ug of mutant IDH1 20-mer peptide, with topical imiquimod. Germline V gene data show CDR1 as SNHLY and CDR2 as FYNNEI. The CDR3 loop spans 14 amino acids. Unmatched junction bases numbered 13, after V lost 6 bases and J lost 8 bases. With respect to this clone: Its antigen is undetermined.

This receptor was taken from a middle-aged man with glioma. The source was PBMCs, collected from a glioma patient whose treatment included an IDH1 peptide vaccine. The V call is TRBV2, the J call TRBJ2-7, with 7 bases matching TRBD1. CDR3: CASSYRGTTGQQYF. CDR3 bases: TGTGCCAGCAGCTACAGGGGAACTACGGGCCAGCAGTACTTC.